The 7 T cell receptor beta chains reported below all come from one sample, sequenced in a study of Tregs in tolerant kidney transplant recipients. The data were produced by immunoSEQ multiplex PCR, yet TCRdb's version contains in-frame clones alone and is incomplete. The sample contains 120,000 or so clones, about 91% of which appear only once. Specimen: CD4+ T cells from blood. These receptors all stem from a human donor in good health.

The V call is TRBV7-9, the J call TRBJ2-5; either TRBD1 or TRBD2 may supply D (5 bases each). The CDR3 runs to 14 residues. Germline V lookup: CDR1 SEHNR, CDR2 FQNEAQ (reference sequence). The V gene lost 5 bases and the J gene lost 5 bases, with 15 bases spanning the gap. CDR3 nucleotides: TGTGCCAGCAGCAATCTAAGGGACGAGGAGACCCAGTACTTC. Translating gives CASSNLRDEETQYF. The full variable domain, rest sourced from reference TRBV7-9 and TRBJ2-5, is DTGVSQNPRHKITKRGQNVTFRCDPISEHNRLYWYRQTLGQGPEFLTYFQNEAQLEKSRLLSDRFSAERPKGSFSTLEIQRTEQGDSAMYLCASSNLRDEETQYFGPGTRLLVL.

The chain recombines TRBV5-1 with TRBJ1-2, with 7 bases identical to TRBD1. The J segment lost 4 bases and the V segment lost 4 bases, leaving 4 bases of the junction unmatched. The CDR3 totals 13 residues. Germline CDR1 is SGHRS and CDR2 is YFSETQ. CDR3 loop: CASSPGTAYGYTF. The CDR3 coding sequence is TGCGCCAGCAGCCCAGGGACAGCCTATGGCTACACCTTC.

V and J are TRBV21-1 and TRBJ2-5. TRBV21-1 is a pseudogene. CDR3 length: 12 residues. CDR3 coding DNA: TGTACGGGGACGGGGCGGAGAGAGACCCAGTACTTC. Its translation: CTGTGRRETQYF.

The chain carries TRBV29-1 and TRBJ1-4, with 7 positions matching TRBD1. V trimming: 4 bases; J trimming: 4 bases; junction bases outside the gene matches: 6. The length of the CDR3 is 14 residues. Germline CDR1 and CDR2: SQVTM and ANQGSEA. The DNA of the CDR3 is TGCAGCGTTGGAGGGGGCAGGGGTAATGAAAAACTGTTTTTT. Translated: CSVGGGRGNEKLFF. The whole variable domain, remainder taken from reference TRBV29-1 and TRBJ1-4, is SAVISQKPSRDICQRGTSLTIQCQVDSQVTMMFWYRQQPGQSLTLIATANQGSEATYESGFVIDKFPISRPNLTFSTLTVSNMSPEDSSIYLCSVGGGRGNEKLFFGSGTQLSVL.

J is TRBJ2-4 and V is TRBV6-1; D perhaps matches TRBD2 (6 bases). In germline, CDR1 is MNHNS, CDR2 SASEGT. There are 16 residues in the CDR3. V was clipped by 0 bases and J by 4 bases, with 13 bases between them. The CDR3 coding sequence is TGTGCCAGCAGTGAAGCTCGGGCGGGGTCAAAAAACATTCAGTACTTC. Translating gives CASSEARAGSKNIQYF.

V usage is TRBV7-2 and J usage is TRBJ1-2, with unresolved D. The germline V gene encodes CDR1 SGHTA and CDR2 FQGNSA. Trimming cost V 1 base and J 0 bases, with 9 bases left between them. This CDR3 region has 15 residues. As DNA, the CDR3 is TGTGCCAGCAGCTTAGTTGGCACCACTAACTATGGCTACACCTTC. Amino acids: CASSLVGTTNYGYTF. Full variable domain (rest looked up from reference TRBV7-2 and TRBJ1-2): GAGVSQSPSNKVTEKGKDVELRCDPISGHTALYWYRQSLGQGLEFLIYFQGNSAPDKSGLPSDRFSAERTGGSVSTLTIQRTQQEDSAVYLCASSLVGTTNYGYTFGSGTRLTVV.

CDR3: CASSSVAGVLYTQYF. CDR3 coding DNA: TGCGCCAGCAGCAGTGTAGCGGGAGTTCTTTATACGCAGTATTTT. The rearrangement links TRBV5-1 to TRBJ2-3; 9 positions match TRBD2. The CDR3 totals 15 residues. Losses at the gene ends were 4 bases for V and 7 bases for J; bases not matched to a gene: 10. In germline, CDR1 is SGHRS, CDR2 YFSETQ.